The 27 T cell receptor beta chains given below trace back to one sample, sequenced in a study of T cell responses to AZD1222 COVID-19 vaccine. Profiled with immunoSEQ multiplex PCR; TCRdb holds only in-frame clones, not every one. The repertoire holds about 120,000 clones, with around 86% as singletons. This material consisted of peripheral blood, taken 28 days after the second AZD1222 dose. Every receptor here comes from an adult who received the AZD1222 COVID-19 vaccine.

The V call is TRBV19, the J call TRBJ2-3; perhaps TRBD2 as D (6 bases). V shed 6 bases and J shed 3 bases, with 10 bases lying between them. This CDR3 contains 13 residues. Germline V gene sequence: CDR1 LNHDA, CDR2 SQIVND (reference sequence). CDR3: CASRGEVTDTQYF. The CDR3 DNA reads as TGTGCCAGTAGGGGGGAGGTAACAGATACGCAGTATTTT.

This rearrangement joins TRBV4-2 to TRBJ1-1, with D possibly being TRBD1 (6 bases). In germline, CDR1 is LGHNA, CDR2 YNFKEQ. This CDR3 region has 15 residues. V gave up 4 bases and J gave up 7 bases, with 19 bases separating them. The CDR3 spells CASSLRQERKYEAFF. CDR3 nucleotides: TGTGCCAGCAGCCTCCGACAGGAGAGGAAGTATGAAGCTTTCTTT.

The V call is TRBV28, the J call TRBJ1-2; D might be TRBD1 (6 bases). There are 16 residues in the CDR3. CDR1 and CDR2 (germline): MDHEN, SYDVKM. V shed 1 base and J shed 6 bases, with 18 bases lying between them. The CDR3 is CASSLSPTGRRNGYTF. In DNA, the CDR3 is TGTGCCAGCAGTTTATCTCCGACAGGAAGGAGGAATGGCTACACCTTC.

The chain joins TRBV3-1 (or the pseudogene TRBV3-2) to TRBJ1-3; maybe TRBD1 (5 bases). Germline CDR1 is LGHDT and CDR2 is YNNKEL (reference sequence). CDR3 size: 16 residues. The ends were cut back, 4 bases at V and 0 bases at J, with 13 bases in the middle. CDR3 amino acids: CASSRNLGGSGNTIYF. CDR3 DNA sequence: TGTGCCAGCAGCCGGAATCTCGGGGGCTCTGGAAACACCATATATTTT.

The J gene is TRBJ1-1, the V gene TRBV3-1 (or the pseudogene TRBV3-2), with no clear D. V was clipped by 1 base and J by 2 bases, with 5 bases between them. CDR1 and CDR2 from the germline V gene are LGHDT and YNNKEL (reference sequence). CDR3 size: 13 residues. The CDR3 nucleotides are TGTGCCAGCAGCCAAGGGGTCAACACTGAAGCTTTCTTT. The encoded protein is CASSQGVNTEAFF.

The rearrangement links TRBV19 to TRBJ1-1; D is undetermined. Germline V gene sequence: CDR1 LNHDA, CDR2 SQIVND (reference sequence). Between the trimmed V and J ends, which lost 6 bases and 4 bases, there was a span of 12 bases. The CDR3 sequence is 13 residues long. The CDR3 DNA follows: TGTGCCAGTAGCGCTAAGGGCGGCACTGAAGCTTTCTTT. Its translation is CASSAKGGTEAFF.

The chain links TRBV2 to TRBJ1-4, with a possible D match to TRBD1 (5 bases). Germline CDR1 reads SNHLY; CDR2 reads FYNNEI. V was cut by 4 bases and J by 8 bases, with 17 bases left in between. CDR3 length: 15 residues. CDR3 in amino acids: CASSGYGGVGEKLFF. Written as DNA, the CDR3 is TGTGCCAGCAGTGGGTATGGGGGAGTCGGGGAAAAACTGTTTTTT.

The rearrangement links TRBV7-9 to TRBJ2-3, with a possible D match to TRBD2 (6 bases). V shed 1 base and J shed 1 base, with 12 bases lying between them. Germline V gene sequence: CDR1 SEHNR, CDR2 FQNEAQ (reference sequence). There are 16 residues in the CDR3. The CDR3 here is CASSLGGGVGTDTQYF. The CDR3 DNA reads as TGTGCCAGCAGCTTAGGAGGCGGGGTAGGCACAGATACGCAGTATTTT.

The chain employs TRBV5-8 and TRBJ2-5; the D gene is possibly TRBD1 (5 bases). The germline CDR1 and CDR2 sequences are SGHTS and YDEGEE. CDR3 length equals 13 residues. V lost 3 bases to trimming and J lost 7 bases, with 13 bases between them. CDR3 bases: TGTGCCAGCAGCTGGGGTCAGGGAAGGACCCAGTACTTC. Translated, it gives CASSWGQGRTQYF.

This rearrangement joins TRBV11-2 to TRBJ2-3; TRBD2 matches at 7 bases. The trim removed 1 base at V and 0 bases at J, leaving 7 bases unmatched. This CDR3 region has 17 residues. Germline loops: CDR1 SGHAT, CDR2 FQNNGV. CDR3 protein: CASSLASGGGSTDTQYF. Here the CDR3 DNA reads TGTGCCAGCAGCTTAGCATCGGGCGGGGGAAGCACAGATACGCAGTATTTT.

The CDR3 DNA follows: TGTGCCAGCAGACGGACAGGGGACAACTATGGCTACACCTTC. This gives the protein CASRRTGDNYGYTF. J is TRBJ1-2 and V is TRBV25-1; TRBD1 agrees at 9 bases. The ends lost 6 bases at V and 2 bases at J; junction bases unmatched: 4. Germline V gene lookup returns CDR1 MGHDK and CDR2 SYGVNS. The length of the CDR3 is 14 residues.

The J gene is TRBJ1-5, the V gene TRBV7-2, with a tentative D call TRBD1 (6 bases). Trimming took 6 bases from V and 0 from J, leaving 9 bases between them. CDR1 SGHTA and CDR2 FQGNSA come from the germline V gene. The CDR3 spans 14 residues. The CDR3 DNA reads TGTGCCAGCAGTATACAGGGTAGCAATCAGCCCCAGCATTTT. Protein sequence: CASSIQGSNQPQHF.

The chain uses TRBV19 and TRBJ2-7, with a weak D call TRBD1 (5 bases). Germline V CDR1 and CDR2: LNHDA, SQIVND (reference sequence). Trimming left V 1 base short and J 2 bases short, with 15 bases between. The CDR3 extends over 16 amino acids. In DNA, the CDR3 is TGTGCCAGTAGTATAGTTTCGGGCTGGGGCACCTACGAGCAGTACTTC. Its protein product is CASSIVSGWGTYEQYF.

This clone was detected once. Other DNA sequences of this sample code for an identical CDR3. The chain has TRBV11-3 and TRBJ1-4, with a tentative D call TRBD1 (6 bases). V was pared by 4 bases and J by 7 bases, with 13 bases between. CDR1 is SGHNT and CDR2 is YENEEA in the germline V gene. The CDR3 has 14 amino acids. The CDR3 reads CASSSTGISEKLFF. The CDR3 DNA reads as TGTGCCAGCAGCTCAACAGGGATTAGTGAAAAACTGTTTTTT. The full variable domain, with the rest looked up from reference TRBV11-3 and TRBJ1-4, is EAGVVQSPRYKIIEKKQPVAFWCNPISGHNTLYWYLQNLGQGPELLIRYENEEAVDDSQLPKDRFSAERLKGVDSTLKIQPAELGDSAVYLCASSSTGISEKLFFGSGTQLSVL.

This chain links TRBV4-3 with TRBJ2-3; the D gene is possibly TRBD2 (6 bases). From germline, CDR1 is LGHNA and CDR2 YSLEER. Trimming stripped 0 bases from V and 0 bases from J, with 13 bases between. CDR3 size: 17 residues. The CDR3 nucleotides are TGCGCCAGCAGCCAAGATACCGGGGGACGGAGCACAGATACGCAGTATTTT. It codes for CASSQDTGGRSTDTQYF.

In regard to this clone: At the DNA level, this CDR3 is encoded by other sequences in the same sample as well. The rearrangement uses TRBV28 and TRBJ2-7, with TRBD1 as a possible D gene (5 bases). From germline, CDR1 is MDHEN and CDR2 SYDVKM. The CDR3 is 13 residues long. V dropped 7 bases and J dropped 0 bases, with 10 bases sitting between them. CDR3 DNA sequence: TGTGCCAGCACCAGACAGCACTCCTACGAGCAGTACTTC. Encoded protein: CASTRQHSYEQYF.

The chain links TRBV4-2 to TRBJ2-6; TRBD1 agrees at 9 bases. The length of the CDR3 is 14 residues. The germline gives CDR1 LGHNA, CDR2 YNFKEQ. CDR3 region: CGGTGRSGANVLTF. For the CDR3, the DNA is TGTGGCGGGACAGGGCGATCTGGGGCCAACGTCCTGACTTTC.

The rearrangement links TRBV18 to TRBJ1-1, with D uncertain. Germline lookup yields CDR1 KGHSH and CDR2 LQKENI. CDR3 length equals 13 residues. Trimming took 4 bases from V and 1 from J, leaving 7 bases between them. The CDR3 bases are TGTGCCAGCTCACTCGACCGGAACACTGAAGCTTTCTTT. It yields the protein CASSLDRNTEAFF.

This sequence joins TRBV5-1 and TRBJ1-2; tentative D call: TRBD1 (6 bases). Trimming took 5 bases from V and 2 from J, leaving 10 bases between them. The germline V gene encodes CDR1 SGHRS and CDR2 YFSETQ. The CDR3 is 13 residues long. The CDR3 sequence is CASRLQGNYGYTF. In nucleotides, the CDR3 is TGCGCCAGCAGACTTCAGGGGAACTATGGCTACACCTTC.

The rearrangement joins TRBV30 to TRBJ1-2; the match to TRBD1 covers 7 bases. Germline V gene lookup returns CDR1 GTSNPN and CDR2 SVGIG (reference sequence). The CDR3 covers 15 residues. V shed 3 bases, J shed 2 bases, and the junction held 9 bases outside the gene matches. The CDR3 DNA sequence: TGTGCCTGGAGGATGGACAGGCTAATCAACTATGGCTACACCTTC. Protein sequence: CAWRMDRLINYGYTF.

The genes are TRBV6-5 and TRBJ1-1; no definite D call. The length of the CDR3 is 13 residues. The V end lost 0 bases, the J end lost 8 bases, and 10 bases lay between the germline ends. The germline gives CDR1 MNHEY, CDR2 SVGAGI. DNA of the CDR3: TGTGCCAGCAGTTACTCGGGAGGGAGGGAAGCTTTCTTT. Translating it yields CASSYSGGREAFF.

This clone was picked up a small number of times. V is TRBV6-6 and J is TRBJ1-5; D is undetermined. CDR1 is MNHNY and CDR2 is SVGAGI in the germline V gene (reference sequence). This CDR3 is 15 amino acids long. Trimming shortened V by 2 bases and J by 1 base, and 9 bases separated the two germline ends. The CDR3: CASSYRLISNQPQHF. The CDR3 coding sequence is TGTGCCAGCAGTTACAGACTGATCAGCAATCAGCCCCAGCATTTT.

The chain combines TRBV9 with TRBJ2-3, with D maybe TRBD2 (7 bases). Germline CDR1 is SGDLS and CDR2 is YYNGEE. There are 13 residues in the CDR3. Trimming stripped 3 bases from V and 6 bases from J, with 11 bases between. The CDR3, as DNA: TGTGCCAGCAGCGGCAGGGGAGGGGATACGCAGTATTTT. It translates to CASSGRGGDTQYF.

V and J are TRBV7-3 and TRBJ2-7; 11 bases are shared with TRBD2. The CDR3 has 14 residues. V shed 5 bases, J shed 4 bases, and the junction held 4 bases outside the gene matches. The V gene's germline CDR1 is SGHTA and CDR2 FQGTGA. The CDR3 reads CASSKTSGAYEQYF. CDR3 DNA: TGTGCCAGCAGCAAGACTAGCGGGGCTTACGAGCAGTACTTC.

This sequence joins TRBV7-9 and TRBJ1-5; D is uncertain. The CDR3 covers 13 residues. Deletions cut 3 bases from V and 4 bases from J, with 7 bases between. In germline, CDR1 is SEHNR, CDR2 FQNEAQ (reference sequence). CDR3 loop: CASSLNSNQPQHF. The CDR3 nucleotides are TGTGCCAGCAGCTTGAATAGTAATCAGCCCCAGCATTTT.

V is TRBV19 and J is TRBJ2-7; TRBD2 might be the D (6 bases). This CDR3 has 15 residues. Trimming removed 3 bases at V and 2 bases at J, with 14 bases between. In germline, CDR1 is LNHDA, CDR2 SQIVND (reference sequence). In DNA form, the CDR3 reads TGTGCCAGTAGTATTGGGGACTCCAATCCCTACGAGCAGTACTTC. Translation gives CASSIGDSNPYEQYF. Combining the CDR3 with reference TRBV19 and TRBJ2-7 gives the whole variable domain DGGITQSPKYLFRKEGQNVTLSCEQNLNHDAMYWYRQDPGQGLRLIYYSQIVNDFQKGDIAEGYSVSREKKESFPLTVTSAQKNPTAFYLCASSIGDSNPYEQYFGPGTRLTVT.

About this clone itself: Other DNA sequences in this specimen translate into the identical CDR3. The chain recombines TRBV5-5 with TRBJ2-1; possible D gene TRBD1, 5 bases. The CDR3 runs to 15 residues. In germline, CDR1 is SGHKS, CDR2 YYEKEE (reference sequence). V was cut by 2 bases and J by 0 bases, with 9 bases left in between. CDR3 nucleotide sequence: TGTGCCAGCAGCTTATGGCAGGGCTCCTACAATGAGCAGTTCTTC. The encoded protein is CASSLWQGSYNEQFF.